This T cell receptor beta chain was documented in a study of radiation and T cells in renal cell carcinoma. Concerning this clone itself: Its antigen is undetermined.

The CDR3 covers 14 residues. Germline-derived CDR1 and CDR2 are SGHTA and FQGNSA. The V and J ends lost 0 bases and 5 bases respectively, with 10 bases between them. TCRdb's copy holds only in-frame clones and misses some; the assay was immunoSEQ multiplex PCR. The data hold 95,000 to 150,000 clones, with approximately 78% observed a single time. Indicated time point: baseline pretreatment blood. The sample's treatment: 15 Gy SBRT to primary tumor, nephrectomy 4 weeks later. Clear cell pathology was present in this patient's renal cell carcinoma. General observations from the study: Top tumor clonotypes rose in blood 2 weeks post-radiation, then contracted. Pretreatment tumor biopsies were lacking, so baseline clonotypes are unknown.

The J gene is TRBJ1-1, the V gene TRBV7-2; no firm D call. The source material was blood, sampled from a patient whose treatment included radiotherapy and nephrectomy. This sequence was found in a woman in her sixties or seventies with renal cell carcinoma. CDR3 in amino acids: CASSLALGVTEAFF. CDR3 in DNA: TGTGCCAGCAGCTTAGCGCTTGGAGTGACTGAAGCTTTCTTT.